The 24 T cell receptor beta chains reported below all come from one sample, sequenced in a study of T cell responses to AZD1222 COVID-19 vaccine. Data came from immunoSEQ multiplex PCR; TCRdb stores just in-frame clones and leaves some out. This sample has about 120,000 clones; roughly 89% occur once, and the top ten carry around 7.1%. The sequencing here drew on peripheral blood, taken 28 days after the second AZD1222 dose. The receptors were sampled from an adult who received the AZD1222 COVID-19 vaccine.

The chain uses TRBV29-1 and TRBJ1-4; D ambiguous. Germline CDR1 is SQVTM and CDR2 is ANQGSEA. Trimming left V 5 bases short and J 8 bases short, with 12 bases between. CDR3 length equals 12 residues. CDR3 sequence reads: CSVLEKGEKLFF. The CDR3 nucleotides are TGCAGCGTTTTGGAAAAGGGAGAAAAACTGTTTTTT.

This clone was counted a few times. The chain recombines TRBV7-2 with TRBJ2-7; 7 positions match TRBD2. Germline CDR1 SGHTA, CDR2 FQGNSA. The CDR3 totals 14 residues. V lost 2 bases and J lost 1; bases outside the gene matches: 2. Here the CDR3 reads CASSLQRGSYEQYF. In DNA form, the CDR3 reads TGTGCCAGCAGCTTACAGCGGGGTTCCTACGAGCAGTACTTC.

This chain links TRBV7-6 with TRBJ2-4; maybe TRBD2 (6 bases). Germline CDR1 reads SGHVS; CDR2 reads FNYEAQ. The CDR3 is 19 amino acids. V lost 1 base to trimming and J lost 2 bases, with 21 bases between them. The CDR3 nucleotides are TGTGCCAGCAGCTTAGAAATGCGGCGGGGTGGGCTGACCAAAAACATTCAGTACTTC. It specifies CASSLEMRRGGLTKNIQYF.

This sequence joins TRBV7-2 and TRBJ2-1; D is undetermined. V lost 0 bases, J lost 9 bases, and 15 bases lay in between. This CDR3 region has 15 residues. Germline loops: CDR1 SGHTA, CDR2 FQGNSA. The CDR3 sequence: CASSLALRQAGEQFF. The DNA for the CDR3 is TGTGCCAGCAGCTTAGCGCTCCGGCAGGCCGGTGAGCAGTTCTTC.

Written as DNA, the CDR3 is TGTGCCAGCAGCCAAAGACCTAAAGGGGGCTATGGCTACACCTTC. Encoded protein: CASSQRPKGGYGYTF. The gene calls are TRBV3-1 (or the pseudogene TRBV3-2) and TRBJ1-2; TRBD1 might be the D (6 bases). V gave up 2 bases and J gave up 4 bases, with 14 bases separating them. This CDR3 has 15 amino acids. Looked up from germline, CDR1 is LGHDT and CDR2 is YNNKEL (reference sequence).

V is TRBV4-2 and J is TRBJ2-1, with 11 bases aligning to TRBD2. This CDR3 spans 16 amino acids. Germline lookup yields CDR1 LGHNA and CDR2 YNFKEQ. With V trimmed by 1 base and J by 10 bases, 9 bases remained unmatched. The CDR3 is CASSQVFSGGAWEQFF. The CDR3 coding sequence is TGTGCCAGCAGCCAAGTTTTTAGCGGGGGGGCCTGGGAGCAGTTCTTC.

This clone was counted a few times. The rearrangement uses TRBV29-1 and TRBJ2-7; D is possibly TRBD1 (6 bases). Deletions cut 4 bases from V and 2 bases from J, with 6 bases between. Germline CDR1 SQVTM, CDR2 ANQGSEA. CDR3 length equals 11 residues. The CDR3 loop is CSVGDTYEQYF. CDR3 coding DNA: TGCAGCGTTGGGGACACCTACGAGCAGTACTTC.

The rearrangement links TRBV7-9 to TRBJ2-2; 8 bases line up with TRBD2. The CDR3 covers 14 residues. V lost 5 bases, J lost 6 bases, and 5 bases stayed unmatched. The germline gives CDR1 SEHNR, CDR2 FQNEAQ (reference sequence). CDR3: CASSPNSGAGELFF. The CDR3 DNA reads as TGTGCCAGCAGCCCCAATAGCGGGGCCGGGGAGCTGTTTTTT. The full variable domain, in which reference TRBV7-9 and TRBJ2-2 provide the parts outside the CDR3, is DTGVSQNPRHKITKRGQNVTFRCDPISEHNRLYWYRQTLGQGPEFLTYFQNEAQLEKSRLLSDRFSAERPKGSFSTLEIQRTEQGDSAMYLCASSPNSGAGELFFGEGSRLTVL.

The genes are TRBV4-3 and TRBJ2-3, with 10 bases aligning to TRBD1. J gave up 3 bases and V 1 base, and 10 bases lay outside the gene matches. The germline V gene encodes CDR1 LGHNA and CDR2 YSLEER. The CDR3 runs 18 residues. DNA of the CDR3: TGCGCCAGCAGCCAAGCCCCGGGACAGGGGCTAATGACAGATACGCAGTATTTT. Translation: CASSQAPGQGLMTDTQYF.

The V gene is TRBV9, the J gene TRBJ2-3; D is tentatively TRBD1 or TRBD2 (6 bases each). The germline CDR1 and CDR2 sequences are SGDLS and YYNGEE. The CDR3 contains 17 residues. V was shortened by 3 bases and J by 1 base, with 18 bases between the two germline ends. In DNA, the CDR3 is TGTGCCAGCAGCGCAGCTGTCGGGGGCGGGGGCACAGATACGCAGTATTTT. Protein: CASSAAVGGGGTDTQYF.

The chain links TRBV18 to TRBJ2-1; TRBD1 aligns across 10 bases. The CDR3 spans 15 residues. Germline CDR1 reads KGHSH; CDR2 reads LQKENI. The V and J ends lost 4 bases and 4 bases, in that order; junction bases with no gene match: 4. DNA of the CDR3: TGTGCCAGCTCACTGGGGACAGGGGATTACAATGAGCAGTTCTTC. Its translation: CASSLGTGDYNEQFF.

The chain joins TRBV5-1 to TRBJ2-1; TRBD2 agrees at 10 bases. V lost 2 bases and J lost 9; bases outside the gene matches: 8. Germline loops: CDR1 SGHRS, CDR2 YFSETQ. This CDR3 contains 15 residues. The CDR3 protein is CASSLGLAVSGEQFF. The CDR3 DNA follows: TGCGCCAGCAGCTTAGGACTAGCGGTTAGTGGTGAGCAGTTCTTC.

The chain recombines TRBV5-4 with TRBJ2-1; a weak D match, TRBD2 (7 bases). The CDR3 loop spans 16 amino acids. V lost 3 bases and J lost 5, with 18 bases in between. Germline CDR1 SGHNT, CDR2 YYREEE (reference sequence). Written as DNA, the CDR3 is TGTGCCAGCAGCTCCACAGGGACTACACAACACAATGAGCAGTTCTTC. It specifies CASSSTGTTQHNEQFF.

The chain employs TRBV7-6 and TRBJ1-3; tentative D call: TRBD1 (5 bases). The V end was cut by 4 bases, the J end by 2 bases, with 12 bases between. Germline V CDR1 and CDR2: SGHVS, FNYEAQ. The CDR3 spans 15 residues. CDR3 protein: CASSSRQFPGNTIYF. CDR3 DNA sequence: TGTGCCAGCAGCTCCCGACAGTTCCCTGGAAACACCATATATTTT.

This chain links TRBV28 with TRBJ2-7, with 8 positions matching TRBD2. Germline-derived CDR1 and CDR2 are MDHEN and SYDVKM. V trimming: 4 bases; J trimming: 7 bases; junction bases outside the gene matches: 6. This CDR3 region has 13 residues. The CDR3 bases are TGTGCCAGCAGTTGGGGGGGACTAGGGGAGCAGTACTTC. Its translation: CASSWGGLGEQYF.

This clone was detected only a few times. This rearrangement joins TRBV6-4 to TRBJ1-5; 7 positions match TRBD1. This CDR3 comprises 15 residues. Germline V gene lookup returns CDR1 MRHNA and CDR2 SNTAGT. J gave up 0 bases and V 6 bases, and 5 bases lay outside the gene matches. The CDR3 here is CASSPGTDSNQPQHF. The DNA of the CDR3 is TGTGCCAGCAGCCCCGGGACAGATAGCAATCAGCCCCAGCATTTT.

This clone was counted between two and nine times. The junction does not match germline at one end; this may be a read error. This chain joins TRBV3-1 (or the pseudogene TRBV3-2) and TRBJ2-7, with 15 bases aligning to TRBD2. From germline, CDR1 is LGHDT and CDR2 YNNKEL (reference sequence). CDR3 length equals 20 residues. The CDR3 protein is CASSQAQVRTSGRASDEQYF. As DNA, the CDR3 is TGTGCCAGCAGCCAAGCCCAAGTAAGGACTAGCGGGAGGGCCTCCGACGAGCAGTACTTC.

The chain employs TRBV6-4 and TRBJ1-1; 7 bases align to TRBD1. CDR3 size: 14 residues. The V segment lost 4 bases and the J segment 4 bases; nucleotides outside the gene matches: 6. Germline V gene data show CDR1 as MRHNA and CDR2 as SNTAGT. CDR3 nucleotide sequence: TGTGCCAGCAGTGTTGCAGGGGGAGGCACTGAAGCTTTCTTT. It codes for CASSVAGGGTEAFF.

The V gene is TRBV11-3, the J gene TRBJ1-3, with D unclear. Germline V gene lookup returns CDR1 SGHNT and CDR2 YENEEA. The CDR3 has 16 amino acids. Trimming left V 4 bases short and J 4 bases short, with 17 bases between. CDR3 sequence (DNA): TGTGCCAGCAGCTCCAGAACCGGCTTGGGAGGAAACACCATATATTTT. Encoded protein: CASSSRTGLGGNTIYF.

About this clone: This sample also contains other DNA sequences that code for the same CDR3. The chain couples TRBV7-2 to TRBJ2-5; TRBD2 matches at 10 bases. J was trimmed by 4 bases and V by 2 bases; bases with no gene match: 4. Germline V gene sequence: CDR1 SGHTA, CDR2 FQGNSA. The CDR3 totals 15 residues. Here the CDR3 reads CASSLSSGSRETQYF. For the CDR3, the DNA is TGTGCCAGCAGCTTATCTAGCGGGAGTCGAGAGACCCAGTACTTC.

The chain joins TRBV12-3 or TRBV12-4 to TRBJ2-1; D gene ambiguous. V was clipped by 5 bases and J by 7 bases, with 3 bases between them. The CDR3 totals 10 residues. The DNA for the CDR3 is TGTGCCAGCAGTCTTAATGAGCAGTTCTTC. Translated: CASSLNEQFF.

This clone was recorded only once. The chain carries TRBV29-1 and TRBJ1-1; tentatively, D is TRBD1 (5 bases). V was pared by 0 bases and J by 7 bases, with 9 bases between. Germline lookup yields CDR1 SQVTM and CDR2 ANQGSEA. The CDR3 loop spans 12 amino acids. The CDR3 nucleotides read TGCAGCGTTGAAGATCCAGGGTTTGAAGCTTTCTTT. This gives the protein CSVEDPGFEAFF.

The chain has TRBV7-3 and TRBJ2-1; D is ambiguous. Germline V lookup: CDR1 SGHTA, CDR2 FQGTGA. V was trimmed by 2 bases and J by 10 bases, leaving 12 bases between them. The CDR3 loop spans 13 amino acids. CDR3 sequence (DNA): TGTGCCAGCAGCTTATTCGGTGAGCGCGAGCAGTTCTTC. Protein sequence: CASSLFGEREQFF.

This chain uses TRBV6-2 or TRBV6-3 with TRBJ2-1; D ambiguous. Germline V gives CDR1 MNHEY, CDR2 SVGEGT. V was trimmed by 2 bases and J by 4 bases, leaving 3 bases between them. CDR3 length: 12 residues. The CDR3 protein is CASSYPYNEQFF. The CDR3 DNA reads as TGTGCCAGCAGTTACCCTTACAATGAGCAGTTCTTC.